The 4 T cell receptor beta chains presented below share a single source sample, sequenced in a study of identical twins. TCRdb redid the calling of the 5' RACE reads with MiXCR, one entry per CDR3 protein. The sample carries approximately 530,000 distinct CDR3 sequences, around 24% recorded once. The same sample was also studied in work on yellow fever vaccine responses in identical twins.

The sequenced sample consisted of CD4+ T cells sorted from blood. All receptors come from a woman between 18 and 30 years old in good health.

J is TRBJ2-7 and V is TRBV9; 14 bases are shared with TRBD2. The CDR3 consists of 14 residues. V lost 2 bases and J lost 6; bases outside the gene matches: 1. Germline CDR1 reads SGDLS; CDR2 reads YYNGEE. The DNA of the CDR3 is TGTGCCAGCAGCGTGACTAGCGGGAGGGGCGAGCAGTACTTC. Protein sequence: CASSVTSGRGEQYF.

In this sample, this clonotype turned up a few times. The chain combines TRBV12-3 or TRBV12-4 with TRBJ1-2; D ambiguous. V shed 6 bases and J shed 5 bases, with 7 bases lying between them. The CDR3 loop spans 11 amino acids. The CDR3 protein is CASSKGYGYTF. CDR3 in DNA: TGTGCCAGCAGCAAGGGTTATGGCTACACCTTC.

This clonotype was seen more than once but under ten times. This chain joins TRBV19 and TRBJ2-1; 7 nucleotides match TRBD2. The CDR3 totals 16 residues. The junction had 6 bases not matched to a gene; V was cut back by 4 bases and J by 0 bases. Per the germline V gene, CDR1 is LNHDA and CDR2 is SQIVND (reference sequence). CDR3 amino acids: CASSTTSASSYNEQFF. The CDR3 DNA sequence: TGTGCCAGTAGTACTACTAGCGCAAGCTCCTACAATGAGCAGTTCTTC.

This clonotype came up a few times. The chain carries TRBV29-1 and TRBJ2-5, with no clear D. Germline V gene data show CDR1 as SQVTM and CDR2 as ANQGSEA. The CDR3 loop spans 12 amino acids. V lost 4 bases to trimming and J lost 5 bases, with 11 bases between them. Here the CDR3 reads CSVGHTGETQYF. CDR3 bases: TGCAGCGTTGGCCACACCGGGGAGACCCAGTACTTC.